Following are 23 T cell receptor beta chains from one sample sequenced in a study of blood T cell repertoires in COVID-19. Using immunoSEQ multiplex PCR, the repertoire was profiled, and TCRdb retains in-frame clones only, with some absent. The profile shows 35,000 to 40,000 clones, roughly nine tenths of them singletons. Sequencing used peripheral blood. The receptors derive from a man aged 65-85 years with acute or convalescent COVID-19.

The chain employs TRBV29-1 and TRBJ2-5; tentatively, D is TRBD2 (5 bases). The length of the CDR3 is 11 residues. Trimming removed 7 bases at V and 2 bases at J, with 8 bases between. Germline values: CDR1 SQVTM, CDR2 ANQGSEA. As DNA, the CDR3 is TGCAGCGAGCGGAGTCAAGAGACCCAGTACTTC. It encodes CSERSQETQYF.

In this sample, this clone turned up once. The V and J genes are TRBV6-5 and TRBJ2-5, with 10 bases fitting TRBD1. With 2 bases clipped from V and 3 bases from J, the junction kept 6 bases outside the gene matches. This CDR3 has 16 amino acids. Germline CDR1 and CDR2: MNHEY and SVGAGI. The chain's CDR3 is CASSYLGTGVKETQYF. Written as DNA, the CDR3 is TGTGCCAGCAGTTACCTCGGGACAGGGGTCAAAGAGACCCAGTACTTC.

The chain joins TRBV6-6 to TRBJ2-1; 8 bases are shared with TRBD2. CDR3 length: 15 residues. V shed 8 bases and J 3 bases; nucleotides not matched to a gene: 9. The germline CDR1 and CDR2 sequences are MNHNY and SVGAGI (reference sequence). In DNA form, the CDR3 reads TGTGCCAGCGGCATAATAACTAGCGGCTACAATGAGCAGTTCTTC. Translation: CASGIITSGYNEQFF.

The chain is built from TRBV11-3 and TRBJ1-1; D gene uncertain. V was clipped by 2 bases and J by 1 base, with 5 bases between them. The CDR3 is made up of 13 amino acids. The germline V gene encodes CDR1 SGHNT and CDR2 YENEEA. Here the CDR3 reads CASSLHTNTEAFF. CDR3 nucleotides: TGTGCCAGCAGCTTACACACGAACACTGAAGCTTTCTTT.

This sequence joins TRBV5-1 and TRBJ1-6; D is perhaps TRBD1 (5 bases). Germline loops: CDR1 SGHRS, CDR2 YFSETQ. V gave up 4 bases and J gave up 6 bases, with 14 bases separating them. This CDR3 contains 15 residues. The CDR3 is CASSPGEGPNSPLHF. The CDR3 DNA reads as TGCGCCAGCAGCCCCGGGGAGGGGCCTAATTCACCCCTCCACTTT.

The chain carries TRBV19 and TRBJ1-2, with 7 positions matching TRBD1. Germline trimming cut 5 bases from V and 5 bases from J; bases unmatched to any gene: 17. The CDR3 loop spans 17 amino acids. Germline assignment: CDR1 LNHDA and CDR2 SQIVND (reference sequence). In DNA form, the CDR3 reads TGTGCCAGTAGTCCCCAAGGGACAGCCAATCCTATATATGGCTACACCTTC. Translating gives CASSPQGTANPIYGYTF. Together with reference TRBV19 and TRBJ1-2, the CDR3 gives the full variable domain: DGGITQSPKYLFRKEGQNVTLSCEQNLNHDAMYWYRQDPGQGLRLIYYSQIVNDFQKGDIAEGYSVSREKKESFPLTVTSAQKNPTAFYLCASSPQGTANPIYGYTFGSGTRLTVV.

The rearrangement uses TRBV3-1 (or the pseudogene TRBV3-2) and TRBJ1-2, with D possibly being TRBD1 (6 bases). The CDR3 spans 14 residues. V was clipped by 0 bases and J by 5 bases, with 10 bases between them. From germline, CDR1 is LGHDT and CDR2 YNNKEL (reference sequence). The CDR3 spells CASSQDPQGYGYTF. In nucleotides, the CDR3 is TGTGCCAGCAGCCAAGATCCCCAGGGGTATGGCTACACCTTC.

Note on this clone: Mismatch with germline at one junction end may stem from a read error. The chain is built from TRBV7-2 and TRBJ2-7, with D maybe TRBD2 (5 bases). Germline-derived CDR1 and CDR2 are SGHTA and FQGNSA. The CDR3 spans 15 residues. In nucleotides, the CDR3 is TGTGCCAGCAGCCTCGATGCGGGCGACCCATCGGGCAACTACTTT. Translation: CASSLDAGDPSGNYF.

This clone was seen only a few times. The chain employs TRBV28 and TRBJ1-1; possibly TRBD1 for D (5 bases). The CDR3 is 15 amino acids. Per the germline V gene, CDR1 is MDHEN and CDR2 is SYDVKM. Trimming cost V 6 bases and J 0 bases, with 14 bases left between them. The CDR3: CASSPPPGVNTEAFF. CDR3 coding DNA: TGTGCCAGCAGCCCACCCCCGGGGGTGAACACTGAAGCTTTCTTT.

This chain uses TRBV5-4 with TRBJ2-7; D not certain. Germline values: CDR1 SGHNT, CDR2 YYREEE (reference sequence). The V gene lost 2 bases and the J gene lost 5 bases, with 8 bases spanning the gap. This CDR3 has 12 amino acids. The CDR3 DNA reads as TGTGCCAGCAGCTTTATACAGAACGAGCAGTACTTC. Translating gives CASSFIQNEQYF.

The chain joins TRBV7-9 to TRBJ1-2, with 9 nucleotides matching TRBD1. The CDR3 is 16 residues long. The J segment lost 4 bases and the V segment lost 4 bases, leaving 10 bases of the junction unmatched. CDR1 is SEHNR, CDR2 FQNEAQ, per germline (reference sequence). The chain's CDR3 is CASSSGPDRGGYGYTF. As DNA, the CDR3 is TGTGCCAGCAGCTCTGGACCGGACAGGGGAGGCTATGGCTACACCTTC.

This clone was observed a few times. The chain is built from TRBV7-2 and TRBJ1-5; TRBD1 might be the D (6 bases). From germline, CDR1 is SGHTA and CDR2 FQGNSA. Trimming removed 1 base from V and 2 bases from J, with 12 bases in between. This CDR3 spans 16 amino acids. CDR3 DNA sequence: TGTGCCAGCAGCTTAGGGGTGGACAGCCGCAATCAGCCCCAGCATTTT. Protein: CASSLGVDSRNQPQHF.

The chain carries TRBV29-1 and TRBJ2-2; 10 positions agree with TRBD2. Germline CDR1 SQVTM, CDR2 ANQGSEA. Trimming took 7 bases from V and 6 from J; bases not matched to a gene: 5. The CDR3 is 13 amino acids. This CDR3 reads CSGWTSGAGELFF. The CDR3 region has the DNA TGCAGCGGTTGGACTAGCGGAGCCGGGGAGCTGTTTTTT.

V and J are TRBV9 and TRBJ2-7, with TRBD1 matching 8 bases. J lost 6 bases, V lost 0 bases, and 5 bases had no gene match. Per germline, CDR1 SGDLS and CDR2 YYNGEE. The length of the CDR3 is 14 residues. CDR3: CASSVAGQVSEQYF. The CDR3 DNA sequence: TGTGCCAGCAGCGTAGCGGGACAGGTTAGCGAGCAGTACTTC.

The chain links TRBV11-2 to TRBJ2-3; tentatively, D is TRBD1 (6 bases). Germline V CDR1 and CDR2: SGHAT, FQNNGV. The V end lost 3 bases, the J end lost 0 bases, and 16 bases lay between the germline ends. The CDR3 spans 17 residues. CDR3 sequence: CASSLGAWGPSTDTQYF. The CDR3 DNA is TGTGCCAGCAGCTTGGGGGCGTGGGGACCTAGCACAGATACGCAGTATTTT.

The chain has TRBV28 and TRBJ2-7; possible D gene TRBD1, 7 bases. CDR1 and CDR2 from the germline V gene are MDHEN and SYDVKM. V was shortened by 7 bases and J by 6 bases, with 13 bases between the two germline ends. The CDR3 is 12 residues long. The CDR3 DNA reads as TGTGCCAGCAAGGCAGGGGGGACCGAGCAGTACTTC. Translated: CASKAGGTEQYF.

The chain combines TRBV6-4 with TRBJ1-1; 8 bases are shared with TRBD1. The CDR3 has 14 amino acids. V gave up 6 bases and J gave up 0 bases; unmatched junction bases: 3. Germline CDR1 is MRHNA and CDR2 is SNTAGT. CDR3 sequence reads: CASRKDRVNTEAFF. CDR3 nucleotides: TGTGCCAGCAGAAAGGACAGGGTGAACACTGAAGCTTTCTTT.

The chain links TRBV27 to TRBJ2-1; D may be TRBD2 (5 bases). This CDR3 comprises 15 residues. The V end lost 6 bases, the J end lost 5 bases, and 17 bases lay between the germline ends. CDR1 and CDR2 (germline): MNHEY, SMNVEV (reference sequence). As DNA, the CDR3 is TGTGCCAGCAGGGAGGCAGGCTTGGCCAACAATGAGCAGTTCTTC. This translates into CASREAGLANNEQFF.

The CDR3 DNA sequence: TGTGCCATCAGTGAGTCGGGACAGGGGTATTACGAGCAGTACTTC. It encodes CAISESGQGYYEQYF. This chain joins TRBV10-3 and TRBJ2-7; 10 nucleotides agree with TRBD1. Germline V gene data show CDR1 as ENHRY and CDR2 as SYGVKD. The CDR3 totals 15 residues. The ends lost 0 bases at V and 4 bases at J; junction bases unmatched: 3.

DNA for the CDR3: TGTGCCAGCTCACTGCAGGTCTCTGGGGCCAACGTCCTGACTTTC. Its protein product is CASSLQVSGANVLTF. J is TRBJ2-6 and V is TRBV18, with D unresolved. The germline V and J ends were trimmed by 4 bases and 0 bases, with 7 bases remaining between them. This CDR3 contains 15 residues. Germline V gene data show CDR1 as KGHSH and CDR2 as LQKENI.

The CDR3 sequence: CASSLVLAQYTYQETQYF. CDR3 coding DNA: TGTGCCAGCAGTTTAGTACTAGCCCAGTATACATACCAAGAGACCCAGTACTTC. This rearrangement joins TRBV28 to TRBJ2-5, with D possibly TRBD2 on 6 matching bases. Germline loops: CDR1 MDHEN, CDR2 SYDVKM. Trimming took 2 bases from V and 0 from J, leaving 19 bases between them. The CDR3 covers 18 residues.

This chain joins TRBV5-1 and TRBJ2-5, with D perhaps TRBD2 (5 bases). CDR1 and CDR2 from the germline V gene are SGHRS and YFSETQ. The CDR3 is made up of 15 amino acids. V lost 4 bases and J lost 5, with 18 bases in between. The CDR3 is CASSPRGLIGETQYF. The CDR3 nucleotides are TGCGCCAGCAGCCCCAGAGGGCTGATTGGGGAGACCCAGTACTTC.

The chain links TRBV11-1 to TRBJ2-2; 11 bases line up with TRBD2. The CDR3 runs to 15 residues. J gave up 6 bases and V 2 bases, and 2 bases lay outside the gene matches. Germline V gene lookup returns CDR1 SGHAT and CDR2 FQDESV (reference sequence). The CDR3 nucleotides read TGTGCCAGCAGCTTACTAGCGGGAGGATCCGGGGAGCTGTTTTTT. It codes for CASSLLAGGSGELFF.